This T cell receptor (beta chain) came from a study of blood T cell repertoires in COVID-19. Study-wide context: Sites in the United States, Italy and Spain provided acute and convalescent COVID-19 samples. Nucleic acid was either cDNA or gDNA, and it came from T cells, B-cell-depleted T cells, or PBMCs.

Per the original methods: Amplification of reference gene primers provided the estimated nucleated cell counts. Assay: immunoSEQ multiplex PCR; the TCRdb copy retains only in-frame clones and omits some. V and J calls and clone size are given by that table; D and trimming were obtained from the DNA. This sample carries around 63,000 clones, more than 60% of them seen once, and the ten largest clones take 4.5% to 7%. The sequencing sample was made of peripheral blood. This TCR was recovered from a woman in her 70s with acute or convalescent COVID-19.

The CDR3 DNA reads TGTGCCAGTACCGGGGTCTTTGGCAATCAGCCCCAGCATTTT. Protein product: CASTGVFGNQPQHF. This chain uses TRBV19 with TRBJ1-5; D is undetermined. The V gene's germline CDR1 is LNHDA and CDR2 SQIVND (reference sequence). V was clipped by 7 bases and J by 2 bases, with 12 bases between them. CDR3 length: 14 residues. Using reference TRBV19 and TRBJ1-5 for the parts outside the CDR3, the full variable domain is DGGITQSPKYLFRKEGQNVTLSCEQNLNHDAMYWYRQDPGQGLRLIYYSQIVNDFQKGDIAEGYSVSREKKESFPLTVTSAQKNPTAFYLCASTGVFGNQPQHFGDGTRLSIL.